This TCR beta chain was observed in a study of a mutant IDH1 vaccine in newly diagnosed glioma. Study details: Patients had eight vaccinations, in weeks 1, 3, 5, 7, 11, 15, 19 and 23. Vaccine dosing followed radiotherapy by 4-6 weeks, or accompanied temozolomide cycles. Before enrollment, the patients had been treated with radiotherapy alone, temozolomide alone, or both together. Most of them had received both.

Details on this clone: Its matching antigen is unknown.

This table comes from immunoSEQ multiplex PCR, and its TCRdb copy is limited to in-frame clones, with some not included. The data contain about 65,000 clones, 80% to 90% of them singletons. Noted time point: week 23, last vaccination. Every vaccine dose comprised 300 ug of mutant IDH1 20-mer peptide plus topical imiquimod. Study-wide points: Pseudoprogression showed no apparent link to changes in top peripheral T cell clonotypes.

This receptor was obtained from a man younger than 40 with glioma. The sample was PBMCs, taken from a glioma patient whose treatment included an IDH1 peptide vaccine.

CDR3 coding DNA: TGTGCCAGCAGCGCAGGCGGGACAGACAATGAGCAGTTCTTC. It translates to CASSAGGTDNEQFF. This chain links TRBV9 with TRBJ2-1, with a weak D call TRBD1 (7 bases). CDR3 length: 14 residues. V lost 3 bases to trimming and J lost 5 bases, with 12 bases between them. Germline values: CDR1 SGDLS, CDR2 YYNGEE.